This T cell receptor beta chain derives from a study of shared clonotypes between healthy human individuals. Concerning this clone: The sample carries other DNA sequences with the same CDR3.

From germline, CDR1 is MNHEY and CDR2 SMNVEV (reference sequence). The CDR3 runs 18 residues. The V end was cut by 6 bases, the J end by 0 bases, with 18 bases between. TCRdb's table, derived via immunoSEQ multiplex PCR, lists solely in-frame clones and lacks some. Counted here are fewer than 850,000 clones, roughly 87% occurring once; the ten biggest clones make up 34%. This chain joins TRBV27 and TRBJ2-6; TRBD2 might be the D (6 bases). Sequencing was carried out using memory CD8+ T cells from PBMCs. Subset here: CD45RO+ cells pooled with CCR7-negative TemRA cells. The TCR originated in a man between 18 and 35 years old in good health. Some clones in this sample may be carry-over from other donors' samples. CDR3 coding DNA: TGTGCCAGCAGCCCCCGGGCGGGACGTACCTCTGGGGCCAACGTCCTGACTTTC. It translates to CASSPRAGRTSGANVLTF.